This T cell receptor (beta chain) was recovered during a study of blood T cells in healthy people across ages. Then a second PCR, running roughly 7 to 11 cycles, was carried out with a sample-barcoded 5' primer and a J-beta primer mix. Each TCR beta cDNA got a 12-nucleotide random molecular identifier. From the 5' RACE reads, TCRdb called clonotypes with MiXCR, one entry per CDR3 protein. The table shows some 930,000 distinct CDR3 sequences, with almost 30% occurring only once. Germline loops: CDR1 SGHRS, CDR2 YFSETQ. Trimming took 5 bases from V and 0 from J, leaving 12 bases between them. This CDR3 region has 16 residues. Study-level points and caveats: TCR beta diversity tracked closely with naive T cell percentage.

This clonotype has a handful of counts. Its antigen is as yet unknown. The same data also went into a second study, on T cells of mothers and their children. That source adds: Some 3 million TCR beta reads per child versus over 9 million per mother.

V is TRBV5-1 and J is TRBJ2-6; D is perhaps TRBD1 (5 bases). The specimen sequenced was blood. The source is a woman aged 40 to 55 in good health. CDR3 DNA sequence: TGCGCCAGCAGAGGGGAAGCTTTCTCTGGGGCCAACGTCCTGACTTTC. Protein: CASRGEAFSGANVLTF.